The next 24 T cell receptor beta chains were all read from a single sample in a study of OX40 agonist ivuxolimab in advanced cancers. Libraries were made using the immunoSEQ multiplex PCR assay. Here the immuneACCESS table is served through TCRdb, limited to in-frame sequences with V and J called. Missing clones are a known gap in these copies; in checked studies unresolved V genes cover under half, and the rest lacks a known reason. Counted in this sample were some 80,000 clones; roughly 93% of them appeared once. The ten largest clones add up to 2.5% to 3.5% of the sample. Material: CD4+ or CD8+ T cells sorted from blood, obtained in a trial of the OX40 agonist ivuxolimab. The source is an adult with an advanced solid tumor such as melanoma, head and neck, liver or kidney cancer.

The CDR3 DNA is TGCAGCGTTGTTGGGCAGCCTACCTACAATGAGCAGTTCTTC. Protein sequence: CSVVGQPTYNEQFF. The rearrangement uses TRBV29-1 and TRBJ2-1; D unclear. The CDR3 has 14 residues. Germline V gene data show CDR1 as SQVTM and CDR2 as ANQGSEA. Deletions cut 4 bases from V and 2 bases from J, with 12 bases between.

V usage is TRBV6-1 and J usage is TRBJ1-1; weak D call: TRBD1 (5 bases). The length of the CDR3 is 12 residues. The germline V and J ends were trimmed by 5 bases and 7 bases, with 11 bases remaining between them. CDR1 is MNHNS and CDR2 is SASEGT in the germline V gene. CDR3 protein: CASSYQRGEAFF. The CDR3 coding sequence is TGTGCCAGCAGTTATCAGAGGGGTGAAGCTTTCTTT.

This chain uses TRBV7-9 with TRBJ2-1; 14 bases line up with TRBD2. Trimming at V came to 5 bases and at J to 8 bases, leaving 11 bases not matched to a gene. The V gene's germline CDR1 is SEHNR and CDR2 FQNEAQ (reference sequence). CDR3 length: 17 amino acids. This CDR3 reads CASSPGLAGGLGYEQFF. As DNA, the CDR3 is TGTGCCAGCAGCCCTGGACTAGCGGGAGGACTGGGGTATGAGCAGTTCTTC.

This CDR3 reads CASSRPGREGGYTF. The CDR3 nucleotides read TGTGCCAGCAGCAGACCCGGGAGGGAGGGTGGCTACACCTTC. The chain employs TRBV11-2 and TRBJ1-2; D uncertain. CDR1 and CDR2 (germline): SGHAT, FQNNGV. The CDR3 consists of 14 residues. V lost 5 bases, J lost 7 bases, and 17 bases lay in between.

The chain carries TRBV10-1 and TRBJ1-2, with D unclear. CDR1 and CDR2 from the germline V gene are WNHNN and SYGVQD (reference sequence). V lost 7 bases, J lost 7 bases, and 16 bases lay in between. This CDR3 is built from 13 residues. CDR3 sequence reads: CASNKFRIFGYTF. Written as DNA, the CDR3 is TGCGCCAGCAATAAATTCCGGATCTTTGGCTACACCTTC.

The CDR3: CASSDSAGTVDTQYF. The DNA of the CDR3 is TGTGCCAGCAGTGATTCCGCGGGGACAGTCGATACGCAGTATTTT. The rearrangement joins TRBV6-1 to TRBJ2-3; tentative D call: TRBD1 (7 bases). Trimming stripped 3 bases from V and 6 bases from J, with 16 bases between. CDR1 MNHNS and CDR2 SASEGT come from the germline V gene. CDR3 length: 15 amino acids.

This CDR3 reads CASSFSGQETQYF. DNA of the CDR3: TGTGCCAGCAGCTTTTCTGGTCAAGAGACCCAGTACTTC. The chain combines TRBV5-8 with TRBJ2-5; D ambiguous. This CDR3 contains 13 residues. The V and J ends lost 2 bases and 2 bases respectively, with 7 bases between them. Germline values: CDR1 SGHTS, CDR2 YDEGEE.

J is TRBJ1-1 and V is TRBV11-3, with no clear D. V was clipped by 5 bases and J by 1 base, with 11 bases between them. This CDR3 spans 14 amino acids. Germline lookup yields CDR1 SGHNT and CDR2 YENEEA. The CDR3 reads CASSPRTGNTEAFF. The CDR3 region has the DNA TGTGCCAGCAGCCCCAGGACGGGGAACACTGAAGCTTTCTTT.

V usage is TRBV6-5 and J usage is TRBJ1-1; D unclear. The CDR3 length is 15 residues. Trimming left V 6 bases short and J 0 bases short, with 14 bases between. In germline, CDR1 is MNHEY, CDR2 SVGAGI. The CDR3, as DNA: TGTGCCAGCAGGCCGAGGGTCCTGATGAACACTGAAGCTTTCTTT. Protein sequence: CASRPRVLMNTEAFF.

This sequence joins TRBV10-1 and TRBJ1-1, with D unclear. The CDR3 extends over 13 amino acids. Germline loops: CDR1 WNHNN, CDR2 SYGVQD (reference sequence). The V and J ends lost 5 bases and 0 bases respectively, with 7 bases between them. The CDR3 nucleotides are TGCGCCAGCAGTTATCAGATGAACACTGAAGCTTTCTTT. Encoded protein: CASSYQMNTEAFF.

V is TRBV19 and J is TRBJ1-2, with D possibly being TRBD1 (5 bases). Trimming took 4 bases from V and 1 from J, leaving 7 bases between them. The germline V gene encodes CDR1 LNHDA and CDR2 SQIVND (reference sequence). The CDR3 sequence is 13 residues long. The CDR3 DNA sequence: TGTGCCAGTAGTAAAGACAGTAACTATGGCTACACCTTC. It translates to CASSKDSNYGYTF.

The chain has TRBV7-2 and TRBJ1-2; unclear D gene. The V end lost 5 bases, the J end lost 3 bases, and 7 bases lay between the germline ends. Germline V gives CDR1 SGHTA, CDR2 FQGNSA. This CDR3 contains 12 residues. CDR3 sequence reads: CASSRGYYGYTF. Here the CDR3 DNA reads TGTGCCAGCAGCCGGGGTTACTATGGCTACACCTTC.

The chain couples TRBV21-1 to TRBJ1-1. TRBV21-1 is a known pseudogene. The CDR3 has 18 residues. CDR3 bases: TGTGCCAGCAGCAAAAATGGGACGCGGGAGGGTCTGAACACTGAAGCTTTCTTT. Its translation is CASSKNGTREGLNTEAFF.

Comments on this clone: One junction end disagrees with the germline gene, perhaps due to a read error. CDR3 DNA: TGTGCCAGCTGTGAGGATCCGAGGTACTACGAGCAGTACTTC. This sequence encodes CASCEDPRYYEQYF. The chain combines TRBV2 with TRBJ2-7; D gene ambiguous. CDR3 size: 14 residues. The germline V gene encodes CDR1 SNHLY and CDR2 FYNNEI.

This clone was seen just once. V gene TRBV5-1 combines with J gene TRBJ1-4, with D maybe TRBD1 (5 bases). The ends were cut back, 2 bases at V and 5 bases at J, with 16 bases in the middle. Looked up from germline, CDR1 is SGHRS and CDR2 is YFSETQ. The CDR3 is 16 residues long. The CDR3 DNA follows: TGCGCCAGCAGCTTCCGGGACCCCCGGAACAATGAAAAACTGTTTTTT. Amino acids: CASSFRDPRNNEKLFF.

This sequence joins TRBV18 and TRBJ2-5; D might be TRBD2 (6 bases). V was shortened by 2 bases and J by 5 bases, with 18 bases between the two germline ends. Per germline, CDR1 KGHSH and CDR2 LQKENI. The CDR3 loop spans 16 amino acids. CDR3 DNA sequence: TGTGCCAGCTCACCAAGGGTCCTAAACGCGGGGGAGACCCAGTACTTC. Encoded protein: CASSPRVLNAGETQYF.

The chain links TRBV6-4 to TRBJ2-7, with D possibly matching TRBD2 (7 bases). CDR1 is MRHNA, CDR2 SNTAGT, per germline. The CDR3 is made up of 12 amino acids. Trimming removed 8 bases at V and 1 base at J, with 9 bases between. CDR3 sequence: CASEGGSYEQYF. Here the CDR3 DNA reads TGTGCCAGCGAGGGGGGGTCCTACGAGCAGTACTTC.

The chain uses TRBV27 and TRBJ1-5; no clear D. Germline V gene lookup returns CDR1 MNHEY and CDR2 SMNVEV (reference sequence). This CDR3 has 14 amino acids. Trimming pared 4 bases from V and 0 bases from J, leaving 7 bases between. The chain's CDR3 is CASSSRDSNQPQHF. The CDR3, as DNA: TGTGCCAGCAGTTCCCGGGATAGCAATCAGCCCCAGCATTTT.

This rearrangement joins TRBV30 to TRBJ2-5, with D hard to call. CDR1 and CDR2 from the germline V gene are GTSNPN and SVGIG (reference sequence). The CDR3 runs to 13 residues. The V end was cut by 2 bases, the J end by 2 bases, with 9 bases between. For the CDR3, the DNA is TGTGCCTGGAGTATGAACACTCAAGAGACCCAGTACTTC. Translation gives CAWSMNTQETQYF.

The V call is TRBV5-1, the J call TRBJ2-3, with D possibly being TRBD2 (6 bases). CDR1 and CDR2 from the germline V gene are SGHRS and YFSETQ. V lost 0 bases and J 5 bases, leaving 10 bases between the germline ends. This CDR3 is built from 14 residues. CDR3 in DNA: TGCGCCAGCAGCTTGGGGCCTAGCGTAGATACGCAGTATTTT. Its translation is CASSLGPSVDTQYF.

The V gene is TRBV4-2, the J gene TRBJ2-1, with 8 bases that match TRBD2. The ends lost 3 bases at V and 4 bases at J; junction bases unmatched: 8. The CDR3 is 16 amino acids. CDR1 is LGHNA and CDR2 is YNFKEQ in the germline V gene. The CDR3 reads CASSHQAGVMYNEQFF. CDR3 DNA: TGTGCCAGCAGCCATCAAGCGGGAGTGATGTACAATGAGCAGTTCTTC.

The sample holds one count of this clone. The chain couples TRBV19 to TRBJ1-5; D is uncertain. V lost 4 bases to trimming and J lost 2 bases, with 9 bases between them. The CDR3 runs to 14 residues. Looked up from germline, CDR1 is LNHDA and CDR2 is SQIVND (reference sequence). The CDR3 sequence: CASSSWSGNQPQHF. The DNA of the CDR3 is TGTGCCAGTAGTAGCTGGAGCGGCAATCAGCCCCAGCATTTT.

This chain uses TRBV7-2 with TRBJ2-1; 9 bases align to TRBD2. CDR3 length: 16 amino acids. The junction had 14 bases not matched to a gene; V was cut back by 5 bases and J by 9 bases. Per germline, CDR1 SGHTA and CDR2 FQGNSA. The CDR3 spells CASSRDLLAGVGEQFF. CDR3 DNA: TGTGCCAGCAGCCGCGACCTCTTAGCGGGAGTTGGTGAGCAGTTCTTC.

J is TRBJ1-2 and V is TRBV5-1; 7 bases map to TRBD1. Trimming cost V 4 bases and J 6 bases; bases outside gene matches: 9. There are 14 residues in the CDR3. Germline CDR1 SGHRS, CDR2 YFSETQ. CDR3 in amino acids: CASSPHQGGDGYTF. For the CDR3, the DNA is TGCGCCAGCAGCCCGCACCAGGGGGGGGATGGCTACACCTTC.